These T cell receptor beta chains were read from a single sample in a study of blood T cell repertoires in COVID-19. Some clones are missing from TCRdb's copy, which holds only in-frame ones; the method was immunoSEQ multiplex PCR. Of fewer than 250,000 clones in the sample, 80% to 90% are singletons; the top ten hold around 3.5%. Sequencing was done on a sample of PBMCs or T cells enriched from blood (not recorded which). The receptors stem from a woman in her thirties or forties who had been exposed to COVID-19. The CDR3 runs from the conserved cysteine through the conserved F or W. Fields, in order: clone size, J gene, D gene, V gene, CDR3 DNA, CDR3 protein. The D gene is left open where the match is weak. Not all rows give a size; the values are once, few, many and, for expanded clones, a class.

-	TRBJ2-1	-	TRBV10-3	TGTGCCATCAGTGAGTGGACTGGCGGACGATACAATGAGCAGTTCTTC	CAISEWTGGRYNEQFF
-	TRBJ1-6	-	TRBV11-2	TGTGCCAGCGGGTTAGGACTGACTAATTCACCCCTCCACTTT	CASGLGLTNSPLHF
-	TRBJ2-7	-	TRBV15	TGTGCCACCAGCAGACCCGCCGGGGACGAGCAGTACTTC	CATSRPAGDEQYF
few	TRBJ2-5	-	TRBV6-5	TGTGCCAGCAGTCCGTCAGATGAGACCCAGTACTTC	CASSPSDETQYF
-	TRBJ2-7	TRBD1	TRBV2	TGTGCCACAAGACAGGGTGCTAGCTACGAGCAGTACTTC	CATRQGASYEQYF
-	TRBJ1-2	-	TRBV7-9	TGTGCCAGCAGCTTAGGCGGGGGGCCCTATGGCTACACCTTC	CASSLGGGPYGYTF
-	TRBJ2-7	TRBD2	TRBV12-3/TRBV12-4	TGTGCCAGCAGTTTGCGGGGGTTTGAGCAGTACTTC	CASSLRGFEQYF
many	TRBJ1-1	-	TRBV2	TGTGCCAGCAGACCCAGGGATGTGAACACTGAAGCTTTCTTT	CASRPRDVNTEAFF
-	TRBJ2-7	-	TRBV6-5	TGTGCCAGCAGGCCAGGGTCCCCTCTCTACGAGCAGTACTTC	CASRPGSPLYEQYF
-	TRBJ2-1	-	TRBV11-2	TGTGCCAGCAGCCGTTGGACAAGTGAGCAGTTCTTC	CASSRWTSEQFF
few	TRBJ1-1	-	TRBV9	TGTGCCAGCAGCGTAACAGACACTGAAGCTTTCTTT	CASSVTDTEAFF
-	TRBJ1-6	-	TRBV7-6	TGTGCCAGCAGCTTAGGAGAGGCGTCAGCTTCACCCCTCCACTTT	CASSLGEASASPLHF
-	TRBJ2-3	TRBD2	TRBV5-1	TGCGCCAGCAGGGCGGGGGACACAGATACGCAGTATTTT	CASRAGDTDTQYF
-	TRBJ2-2	TRBD2	TRBV9	TGTGCCAGCAGCACCCGAGGACTAGCGGGGGAGAACACCGGGGAGCTGTTTTTT	CASSTRGLAGENTGELFF
once	TRBJ2-5	TRBD2	TRBV3-1/TRBV3-2	TGTGCCAGCAGCCAAGGGACGGGGGGTCAAGAGACCCAGTACTTC	CASSQGTGGQETQYF
-	TRBJ2-2	TRBD2	TRBV19	TGTGCCAGTAGTGGAGGTGGTAGCGGGGTCACCGGGGAGCTGTTTTTT	CASSGGGSGVTGELFF
-	TRBJ2-1	-	TRBV7-2	TGTGCCAGCAGCCCCCCCGGGGGTGTTACGGGTGAGCAGTTCTTC	CASSPPGGVTGEQFF
-	TRBJ1-2	-	TRBV6-5	TGTGCCAGCAGTTTTTATGCGGGGGCCGGCTACACCTTC	CASSFYAGAGYTF
-	TRBJ2-5	TRBD2	TRBV13	TGTGCCAGCAGCGCCAGGAGCGGGGGGGGTCAAGAGACCCAGTACTTC	CASSARSGGGQETQYF
few	TRBJ1-2	-	TRBV5-1	TGCGCCAGCAGCTTGCAGGCAGGGCCCTATGGCTACACCTTC	CASSLQAGPYGYTF
-	TRBJ2-7	-	TRBV6-5	TGTGCCAGCAGACCCCTGGGAGGAAAGGCCTACGAGCAGTACTTC	CASRPLGGKAYEQYF
-	TRBJ2-7	TRBD2	TRBV25-1	TGTGCCAGCAGTCTAGCGGGGGCCTACGAGCAGTACTTC	CASSLAGAYEQYF